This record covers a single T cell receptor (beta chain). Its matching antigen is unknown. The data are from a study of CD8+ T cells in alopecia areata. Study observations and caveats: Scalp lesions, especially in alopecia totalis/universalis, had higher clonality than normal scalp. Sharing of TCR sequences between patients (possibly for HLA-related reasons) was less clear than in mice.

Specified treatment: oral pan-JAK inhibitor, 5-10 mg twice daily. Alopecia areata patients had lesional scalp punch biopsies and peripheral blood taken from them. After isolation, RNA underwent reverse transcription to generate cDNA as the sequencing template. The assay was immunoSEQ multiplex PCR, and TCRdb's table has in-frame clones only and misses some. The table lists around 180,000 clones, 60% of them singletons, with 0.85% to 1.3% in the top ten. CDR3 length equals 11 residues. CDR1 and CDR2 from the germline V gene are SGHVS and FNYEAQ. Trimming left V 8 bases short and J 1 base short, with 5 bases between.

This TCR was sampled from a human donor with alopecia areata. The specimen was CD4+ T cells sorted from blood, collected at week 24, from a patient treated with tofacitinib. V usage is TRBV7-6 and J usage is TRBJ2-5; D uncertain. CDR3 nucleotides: TGTGCCAGCCTTGGCCAAGAGACCCAGTACTTC. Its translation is CASLGQETQYF. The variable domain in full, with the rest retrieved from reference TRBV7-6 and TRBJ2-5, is GAGVSQSPRYKVTKRGQDVALRCDPISGHVSLYWYRQALGQGPEFLTYFNYEAQQDKSGLPNDRFSAERPEGSISTLTIQRTEQRDSAMYRCASLGQETQYFGPGTRLLVL.